These 9 T cell receptor beta chains share one sample of origin, sequenced in a study of shared clonotypes between healthy human individuals. Clones were read by immunoSEQ multiplex PCR, and TCRdb kept only the in-frame ones, dropping some. This sample has 2.5 million or so clones, with around nine tenths found just once. Material: naive CD4+ T cells sorted from blood. The subset is: CD45RA+ positively selected. These receptors were taken from a man between 18 and 35 years old in good health.

As regards this clone: Other DNA sequences in this specimen translate into the identical CDR3. V usage is TRBV6-5 and J usage is TRBJ2-5, with 7 bases lining up with TRBD1. The CDR3 contains 14 residues. The germline V gene has CDR1 MNHEY and CDR2 SVGAGI. Germline trimming cut 5 bases from V and 4 bases from J; bases unmatched to any gene: 7. This CDR3 is CASSPTGVGETQYF. The CDR3 DNA reads as TGTGCCAGCAGTCCTACAGGGGTTGGAGAGACCCAGTACTTC.

As regards this clone: This CDR3 is also generated by other DNA sequences in the sample. The chain is built from TRBV6-5 and TRBJ1-1, with no clear D. V lost 5 bases, J lost 1 base, and 8 bases lay in between. Germline-derived CDR1 and CDR2 are MNHEY and SVGAGI. The CDR3 is made up of 13 amino acids. In nucleotides, the CDR3 is TGTGCCAGCAGTCTGACTTCGAACACTGAAGCTTTCTTT. The encoded protein is CASSLTSNTEAFF.

This rearrangement joins TRBV7-2 to TRBJ2-1, with 8 positions matching TRBD2. V was clipped by 5 bases and J by 7 bases; unmatched bases: 7. This CDR3 region has 14 residues. From germline, CDR1 is SGHTA and CDR2 FQGNSA. CDR3 region: CASSQTSDRNEQFF. As DNA, the CDR3 is TGTGCCAGCAGCCAGACTAGCGACCGGAATGAGCAGTTCTTC.

The V gene is TRBV10-1, the J gene TRBJ2-7; 13 nucleotides match TRBD2. Trimming took 0 bases from V and 3 from J; bases not matched to a gene: 2. The CDR3 has 16 amino acids. Germline values: CDR1 WNHNN, CDR2 SYGVQD (reference sequence). CDR3 DNA sequence: TGCGCCAGCAGTGAGTCGCGGACTAGCGGGGGCTACGAGCAGTACTTC. This translates into CASSESRTSGGYEQYF.

The rearrangement links TRBV19 to TRBJ1-3, with a weak D call TRBD1 (6 bases). Germline V gives CDR1 LNHDA, CDR2 SQIVND (reference sequence). This CDR3 region has 14 residues. V lost 6 bases, J lost 2 bases, and 11 bases lay in between. For the CDR3, the DNA is TGTGCCAGTAGCGCCACAGGGACTGGAAACACCATATATTTT. It yields the protein CASSATGTGNTIYF.

The J gene is TRBJ2-7, the V gene TRBV29-1, with D perhaps matching TRBD2 (5 bases). This CDR3 has 17 amino acids. V dropped 5 bases and J dropped 0 bases, with 23 bases sitting between them. Germline lookup yields CDR1 SQVTM and CDR2 ANQGSEA. The CDR3 here is CSVTPGNRQPSSYEQYF. The CDR3 region has the DNA TGCAGCGTTACCCCGGGGAACCGCCAACCTAGCTCCTACGAGCAGTACTTC.

J is TRBJ1-5 and V is TRBV30; 7 bases are shared with TRBD1. V lost 5 bases and J lost 0; bases outside the gene matches: 7. CDR1 and CDR2 from the germline V gene are GTSNPN and SVGIG (reference sequence). This CDR3 has 15 residues. This chain's CDR3 is CAWGRTGYSNQPQHF. The CDR3 DNA reads as TGTGCCTGGGGGAGGACAGGTTATAGCAATCAGCCCCAGCATTTT.

This chain joins TRBV5-1 and TRBJ2-1; 14 bases map to TRBD2. After removal of 5 bases from V and 8 bases from J, the junction contained 3 bases not matched to a gene. This CDR3 region has 14 residues. The germline CDR1 and CDR2 sequences are SGHRS and YFSETQ. CDR3: CASRGLAGVYEQFF. The CDR3 DNA reads TGCGCCAGCAGGGGACTAGCGGGAGTATATGAGCAGTTCTTC.

The CDR3 DNA sequence: TGTGCCAGCAGCTTGGTTCTGGGACTAGCGCCATTTACAGATACGCAGTATTTT. Its translation is CASSLVLGLAPFTDTQYF. The chain employs TRBV11-2 and TRBJ2-3; 10 positions match TRBD2. The CDR3 runs to 18 residues. CDR1 and CDR2 from the germline V gene are SGHAT and FQNNGV. Losses at the gene ends were 3 bases for V and 3 bases for J; bases not matched to a gene: 12.